This TCR beta chain was captured in a study of shared clonotypes between healthy human individuals. The method was immunoSEQ multiplex PCR; TCRdb's version includes in-frame clones alone and lacks a portion of them. The sample shows 850,000 to 1,200,000 clones, more than 65% of them seen only once. The CDR3 is made up of 15 amino acids. Germline lookup yields CDR1 SGHDN and CDR2 FVKESK. The V end lost 4 bases, the J end lost 5 bases, and 17 bases lay between the germline ends. This rearrangement joins TRBV14 to TRBJ1-1; possible D gene TRBD1, 6 bases. The sequence derives from a man younger than 35 in good health. The sequenced sample was memory CD4+ T cells sorted from blood. The subset here: CD45RA-negative fraction. CDR3 in DNA: TGTGCCAGCAGCCTAACGGGGGCGAGGGGAACTGAAGCTTTCTTT. Translation gives CASSLTGARGTEAFF.